This is a list of T cell receptor beta chains from one sample in a study of T cell changes during pregnancy in multiple sclerosis. The method was immunoSEQ multiplex PCR; TCRdb's version includes in-frame clones alone and lacks a portion of them. The sample lists around 30,000 clones; about 92% were seen once. This sample comprised CD4+ T cells from peripheral blood mononuclear cells, obtained in the second trimester of pregnancy. These receptors were taken from a female donor with multiple sclerosis, enrolled in a pregnancy study. Each CDR3 is given with its conserved first and last residue. The D gene is left open where the match is weak. The size entry is marked missing in some rows and otherwise reads once, few, many or a size class.

V gene	D gene	clone size	J gene	CDR3 DNA	CDR3 protein
TRBV2	TRBD2	-	TRBJ2-5	TGTGCCAGCAGTGAAGTAACTAGCGGGAGGAGGGGGGAGACCCAGTACTTC	CASSEVTSGRRGETQYF
TRBV5-1	TRBD2	-	TRBJ2-7	TGCGCCAGCAGCTTGATGGCTAGCGGGAACGAGCAGTACTTC	CASSLMASGNEQYF
TRBV5-1	TRBD2	-	TRBJ2-7	TGCGCCAGCAGCTTGGGGACTAGCGGGAGTTACGAGCAGTACTTC	CASSLGTSGSYEQYF
TRBV6-5	-	once	TRBJ1-4	TGTGCCAGCAGTTACGCCGGGGGGCCTAATGAAAAACTGTTTTTT	CASSYAGGPNEKLFF
TRBV21-1	-	-	TRBJ2-3	TGTGCCAGCAGCATTGCGTACACAGATACGCAGTATTTT	CASSIAYTDTQYF
TRBV5-1	-	-	TRBJ1-1	TGCGCCAGCAGCTTTGGGGTTGGCAGGGAAGGTGAAGCTTTCTTT	CASSFGVGREGEAFF
TRBV4-3	TRBD2	-	TRBJ2-1	TGCGCCAGCAGCCAAGGGGGGGGGACTAGCGGGAATAAGAGGGATGAGCAGTTCTTC	CASSQGGGTSGNKRDEQFF
TRBV4-3	-	-	TRBJ1-2	TGCGCCAGCAGCCAAGATTTAAGGGAAAGGGGTTCCCGTGTATTCGATGGCTACACCTTC	CASSQDLRERGSRVFDGYTF
TRBV2	TRBD2	-	TRBJ2-7	TGTGCCAGCAAGGCGCGGGAGGTGGCTTTCTCCGAGCAGTACTTC	CASKAREVAFSEQYF
TRBV7-9	-	-	TRBJ2-4	TGTGCCAGCAGCGATCAACATCAGGGGTTAGCCAAAAACATTCAGTACTTC	CASSDQHQGLAKNIQYF
TRBV5-6	-	once	TRBJ2-3	TGTGCCAGCAGCGCCCGCCTAGTAACAGATACGCAGTATTTT	CASSARLVTDTQYF
TRBV5-4	-	-	TRBJ1-1	TGTGCCAGCAGCTTGGGCGCGGGGCAGGTAAACACTGAAGCTTTCTTT	CASSLGAGQVNTEAFF
TRBV11-2	-	-	TRBJ2-6	TGTGCCAGCAGCTATATATGGGCAGGGGCCAACGTCCTGACTTTC	CASSYIWAGANVLTF
TRBV5-8	TRBD2	once	TRBJ2-3	TGTGCCAGCAGCGTAGGGACTAGCGGCCTCACAGATACGCAGTATTTT	CASSVGTSGLTDTQYF
TRBV7-2	TRBD2	-	TRBJ2-3	TGTGCCAGCAGCTTAGATCGCGGGAGGGCAATAGCAGATACGCAGTATTTT	CASSLDRGRAIADTQYF
TRBV30	-	-	TRBJ2-7	TGTGCCTGGGGCCCCAACGTTCTCTACGAGCAGTACTTC	CAWGPNVLYEQYF
TRBV6-4	-	-	TRBJ1-1	TGTGCCAGCAGGACCCAACCCGGGGACACTGAAGCTTTCTTT	CASRTQPGDTEAFF
TRBV6-5	-	-	TRBJ2-2	TGTGCCAGCAGTTACGGCAGGGTTAACGGGGAGCTGTTTTTT	CASSYGRVNGELFF
TRBV28	-	-	TRBJ2-7	TGTGCCAGCAAGCCGGACAGCTTCTACGAGCAGTACTTC	CASKPDSFYEQYF
TRBV18	-	-	TRBJ2-1	TGTGCCAGCTCTTCCGGGATATACAATGAGCAGTTCTTC	CASSSGIYNEQFF
TRBV30	-	-	TRBJ2-7	TGTGCCTGGAAGCAGCCCCGCACAGCTTCCTACGAGCAGTACTTC	CAWKQPRTASYEQYF
TRBV27	-	once	TRBJ1-3	TGTGCCAGCAGTTTAGGCAGAGGAAACACCATATATTTT	CASSLGRGNTIYF
TRBV6-1	-	-	TRBJ1-2	TGTGCCAGCAGTGACCCCGCAGGAACTAACTATGGCTACACCTTC	CASSDPAGTNYGYTF
TRBV18	TRBD1	-	TRBJ2-2	TGTGCCAGCTCAGGCCGACAGGGTGGTACCGGGGAGCTGTTTTTT	CASSGRQGGTGELFF
TRBV6-1	-	-	TRBJ1-2	TGTGCTCACCCCAGGCCGGGAGACTATGGCTACACCTTC	CAHPRPGDYGYTF
TRBV19	-	-	TRBJ1-1	TGTGCCAGTAGTTCAGGAGGGAGGAACACTGAAGCTTTCTTT	CASSSGGRNTEAFF
TRBV29-1	TRBD1	few	TRBJ1-1	TGCAGCGCCGCGAGGGGGACAGGGGGTGACCATGCTTTCTTT	CSAARGTGGDHAFF
TRBV2	TRBD1	once	TRBJ1-5	TGTGCCAGCAGTTCAGGACAGGCCGGGTATCAGCCCCAGCATTTT	CASSSGQAGYQPQHF
TRBV27	TRBD2	-	TRBJ2-2	TGTGCCAGCAGTTTTTTGACTAGCTTCACCGGGGAGCTGTTTTTT	CASSFLTSFTGELFF